The 3 T cell receptor beta chains given below trace back to one sample, sequenced in a study of blood T cell repertoires in COVID-19. Method: immunoSEQ multiplex PCR; TCRdb's copy keeps in-frame clones and lacks some. Seen here are about 230,000 clones, 70% to 85% observed once, and the top ten hold 1.2% to 1.5%. Sequences were obtained from peripheral blood. The receptors were gathered from a woman aged 40 to 49 who had recovered from COVID-19.

The chain uses TRBV11-3 and TRBJ1-4, with 7 bases aligning to TRBD1. After removal of 5 bases from V and 10 bases from J, the junction contained 16 bases not matched to a gene. The CDR3 runs to 16 residues. In germline, CDR1 is SGHNT, CDR2 YENEEA. CDR3 nucleotide sequence: TGTGCCAGCAGCGTGACAGGGCCGATCGGTGGAGTAAAACTGTTTTTT. This encodes CASSVTGPIGGVKLFF.

The genes are TRBV7-3 and TRBJ2-2, with TRBD2 as a possible D gene (5 bases). CDR3 length: 15 amino acids. Germline V gene sequence: CDR1 SGHTA, CDR2 FQGTGA. V was pared by 2 bases and J by 0 bases, with 7 bases between. CDR3 region: CASSLASSNTGELFF. The CDR3 DNA is TGTGCCAGCAGCTTAGCTAGCTCGAACACCGGGGAGCTGTTTTTT.

In this sample, this clone turned up many times. The rearrangement uses TRBV18 and TRBJ1-1, with TRBD1 as a possible D gene (5 bases). Germline CDR1 KGHSH, CDR2 LQKENI. The CDR3 spans 15 residues. The ends were cut back, 4 bases at V and 1 base at J, with 13 bases in the middle. CDR3 in amino acids: CASSLQGHENTEAFF. DNA of the CDR3: TGTGCCAGCTCACTTCAGGGCCACGAGAACACTGAAGCTTTCTTT.